This TCR beta chain comes out of a study of Ad26.COV2.S vaccination and SARS-CoV-2 variants. Sequencing used immunoSEQ multiplex PCR; TCRdb keeps in-frame clones, though not all of them. The sample carries some 520,000 clones, approximately 88% recorded once. CDR1 is SGHTA and CDR2 is FQGNSA in the germline V gene. This CDR3 has 15 residues. The V end lost 0 bases, the J end lost 9 bases, and 18 bases lay between the germline ends. Broader study findings: Spike-specific TCR breadth was greater after Ad26.COV2.S than placebo.

This clone was observed once. Antigen specificity is unknown. Specified treatment: over 15 received Ad26.COV2.S at low or high dose, single or two shots; a few received placebo; per-sample allocation not given. All samples were drawn on day 63, counting from the first vaccine or placebo injection. Aged 18-55 years, donor was enrolled in Boston around 2020. This rearrangement joins TRBV7-2 to TRBJ2-7; D assignment may be TRBD1 or TRBD2 (8 bases each). This sequence was found in a person aged 18-60 years who received the Ad26.COV2.S COVID-19 vaccine or a placebo. Here the sequenced sample was peripheral blood, taken in a trial of Ad26.COV2.S vaccine versus placebo. The CDR3, as DNA: TGTGCCAGCAGCTTAGCGGCCAGGGGGCGGGAGGCGCAGTACTTC. The encoded protein is CASSLAARGREAQYF.